This TCR beta chain is from a study of human T cells and chemical hapten exposure. Study background: The study patch tested 0.01% DPC on the upper back and read results at 6 days. Yields of TCR per sample differed, chiefly owing to small differences in pooled library volume.

This clonotype was seen repeatedly, ten times or more. The antigen is not known. Within the library, unique molecular identifiers were attached to each individual cDNA molecule. MiXCR, run by TCRdb on the RACE reads, gives a single entry per CDR3 protein. The profile covers about 82,000 distinct CDR3 sequences, with over 10% appearing a single time and approximately 5.2% taken by the ten largest. Germline loops: CDR1 SQVTM, CDR2 ANQGSEA. The CDR3 consists of 13 residues. Trimming pared 7 bases from V and 1 base from J, leaving 13 bases between. Time point meaning: patch test 3, about 24 weeks after DPC sensitization. This sample's treatment: therapeutic diphenylcyclopropenone sensitization with weekly scalp DPC. General study results and limits: Patch test score was positively correlated with the counts of PT1 expanded TCRs.

The sequencing here drew on whole blood, taken in connection with sensitization to the hapten diphenylcyclopropenone (DPC). The clonotype comes from a woman between 50 and 59 years old with alopecia areata. Some clones in this sample may be carry-over from other donors' samples. This rearrangement joins TRBV29-1 to TRBJ1-2; D may be TRBD1 (5 bases). CDR3 bases: TGCAGCGCCGAGACAGTTCTTAACTATGGCTACACCTTC. Its protein product is CSAETVLNYGYTF.